The 3 T cell receptor beta chains below come from one sample, sequenced in a study of vaccination and CD4 T cells after COVID-19. Noted treatment: roughly nine-day PBMC culture with coronavirus spike peptide pools or control peptides (ViraFEST assay). Sequencing of DNA taken from cultured CD4+ T cells relied on the Oncomine TCR Beta short-read assay. TCRdb independently ran MiXCR on the PCR reads; one entry per CDR3 protein. Among roughly 22,000 distinct CDR3 sequences listed, around two thirds were seen once. No antigen is known for these receptors. The specimen sequenced was CD4+ T cells from blood, cultured in vitro. The receptors were sampled from a human donor who had recovered from COVID-19.

This chain joins TRBV28 and TRBJ1-6; perhaps TRBD1 as D (5 bases). The CDR3 contains 16 residues. V was trimmed by 1 base and J by 7 bases, leaving 14 bases between them. The germline CDR1 and CDR2 sequences are MDHEN and SYDVKM. The CDR3 region is CASSLSGKPLNSPLHF. The CDR3 DNA reads as TGTGCCAGCAGTTTATCAGGGAAGCCCCTCAATTCACCCCTCCACTTT.

The V and J genes are TRBV6-1 and TRBJ2-7, with a tentative D call TRBD1 (6 bases). The CDR3 runs 13 residues. CDR1 MNHNS and CDR2 SASEGT come from the germline V gene. With 6 bases removed from V and 6 bases from J, the gap between germline ends came to 15 bases. The CDR3 is CASRTGIITEQYF. The CDR3 nucleotides read TGTGCCAGCAGAACAGGGATTATTACCGAGCAGTACTTC.

This clonotype was seen just once. The DNA is omitted, as the CDR3 cannot be located on it reliably, and the CDR3 follows TCRdb's listing. The J gene is TRBJ1-5, the V gene TRBV7-5; TRBD1 is the table's D call and was not checked against the DNA. TRBV7-5 is recorded as a pseudogene. From its first to its last residue, the CDR3 has 16 amino acids. The CDR3 sequence is CISVPEAHPGGQPQHF.